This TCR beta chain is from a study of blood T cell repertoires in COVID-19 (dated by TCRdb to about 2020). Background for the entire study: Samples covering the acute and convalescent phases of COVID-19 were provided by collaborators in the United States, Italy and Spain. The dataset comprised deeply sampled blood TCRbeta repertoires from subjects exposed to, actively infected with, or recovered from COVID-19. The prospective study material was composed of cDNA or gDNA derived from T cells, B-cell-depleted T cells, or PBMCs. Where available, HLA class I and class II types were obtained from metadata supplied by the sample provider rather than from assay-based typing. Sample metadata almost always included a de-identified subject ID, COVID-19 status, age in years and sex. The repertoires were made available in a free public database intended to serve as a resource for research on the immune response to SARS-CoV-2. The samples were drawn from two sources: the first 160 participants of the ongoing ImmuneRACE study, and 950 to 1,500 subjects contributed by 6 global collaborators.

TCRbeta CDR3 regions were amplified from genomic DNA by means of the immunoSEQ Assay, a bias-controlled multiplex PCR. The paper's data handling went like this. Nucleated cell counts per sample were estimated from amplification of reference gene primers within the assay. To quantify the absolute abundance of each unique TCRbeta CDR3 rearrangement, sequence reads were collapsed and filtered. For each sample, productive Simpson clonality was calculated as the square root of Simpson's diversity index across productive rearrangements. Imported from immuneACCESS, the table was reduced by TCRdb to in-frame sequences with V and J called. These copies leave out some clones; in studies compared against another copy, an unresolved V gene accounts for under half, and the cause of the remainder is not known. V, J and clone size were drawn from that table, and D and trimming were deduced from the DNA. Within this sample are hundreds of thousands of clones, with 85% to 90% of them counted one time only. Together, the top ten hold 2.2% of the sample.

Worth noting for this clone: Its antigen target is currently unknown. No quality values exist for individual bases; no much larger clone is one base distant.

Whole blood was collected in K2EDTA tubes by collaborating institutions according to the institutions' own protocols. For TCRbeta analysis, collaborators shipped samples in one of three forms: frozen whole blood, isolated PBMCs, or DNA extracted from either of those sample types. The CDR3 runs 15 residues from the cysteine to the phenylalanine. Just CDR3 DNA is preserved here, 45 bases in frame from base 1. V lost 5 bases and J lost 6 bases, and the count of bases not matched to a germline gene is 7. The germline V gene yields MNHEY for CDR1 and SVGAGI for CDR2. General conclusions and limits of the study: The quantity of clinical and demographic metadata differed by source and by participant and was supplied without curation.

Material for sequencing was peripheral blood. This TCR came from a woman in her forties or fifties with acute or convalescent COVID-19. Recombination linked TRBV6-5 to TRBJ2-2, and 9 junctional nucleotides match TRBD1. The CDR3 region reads CASSRDRVVAGELFF. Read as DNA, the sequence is TGTGCCAGCAGTCGGGACAGGGTAGTAGCCGGGGAGCTGTTTTTT.